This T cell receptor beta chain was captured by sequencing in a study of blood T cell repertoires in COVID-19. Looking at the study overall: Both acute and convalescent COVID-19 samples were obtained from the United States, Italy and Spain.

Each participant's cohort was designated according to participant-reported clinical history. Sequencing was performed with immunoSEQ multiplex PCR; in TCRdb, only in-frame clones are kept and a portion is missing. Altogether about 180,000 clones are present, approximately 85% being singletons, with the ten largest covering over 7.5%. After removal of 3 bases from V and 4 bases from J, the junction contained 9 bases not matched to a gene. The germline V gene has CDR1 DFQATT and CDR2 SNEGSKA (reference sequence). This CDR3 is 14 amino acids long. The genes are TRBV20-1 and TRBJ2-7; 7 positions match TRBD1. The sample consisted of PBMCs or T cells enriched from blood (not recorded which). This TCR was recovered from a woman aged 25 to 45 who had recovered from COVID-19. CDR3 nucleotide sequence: TGCAGTGCTAGTCTGAGTGGGACAGATTACGAGCAGTACTTC. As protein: CSASLSGTDYEQYF.